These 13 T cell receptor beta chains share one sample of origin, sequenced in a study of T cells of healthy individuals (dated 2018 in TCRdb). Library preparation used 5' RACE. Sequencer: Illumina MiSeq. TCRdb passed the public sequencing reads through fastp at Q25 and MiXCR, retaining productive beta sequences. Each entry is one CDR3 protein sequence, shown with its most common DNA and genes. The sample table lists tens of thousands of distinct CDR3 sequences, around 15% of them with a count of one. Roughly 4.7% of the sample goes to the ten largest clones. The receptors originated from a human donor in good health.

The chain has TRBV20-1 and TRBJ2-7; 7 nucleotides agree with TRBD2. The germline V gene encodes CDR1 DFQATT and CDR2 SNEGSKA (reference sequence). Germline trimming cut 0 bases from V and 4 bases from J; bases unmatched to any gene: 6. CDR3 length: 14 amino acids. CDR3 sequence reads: CSAREGGPRYEQYF. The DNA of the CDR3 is TGCAGTGCTAGAGAGGGAGGGCCGAGGTACGAGCAGTACTTC.

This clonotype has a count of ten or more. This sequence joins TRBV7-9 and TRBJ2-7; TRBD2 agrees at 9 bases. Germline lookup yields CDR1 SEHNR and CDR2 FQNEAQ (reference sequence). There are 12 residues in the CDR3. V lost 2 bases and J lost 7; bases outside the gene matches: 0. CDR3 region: CASSLLAGEQYF. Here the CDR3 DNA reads TGTGCCAGCAGCTTACTAGCGGGAGAGCAGTACTTC.

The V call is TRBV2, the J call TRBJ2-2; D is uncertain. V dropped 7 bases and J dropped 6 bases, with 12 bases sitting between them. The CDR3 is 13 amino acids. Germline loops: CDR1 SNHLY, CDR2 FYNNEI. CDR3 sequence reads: CASTLSGAGELFF. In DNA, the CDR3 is TGTGCCAGCACTCTGTCGGGTGCCGGGGAGCTGTTTTTT.

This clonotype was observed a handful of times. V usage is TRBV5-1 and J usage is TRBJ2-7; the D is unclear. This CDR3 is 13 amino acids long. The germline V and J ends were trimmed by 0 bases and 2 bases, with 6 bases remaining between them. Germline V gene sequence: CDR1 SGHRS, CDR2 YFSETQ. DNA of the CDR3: TGCGCCAGCAGCTTGGCAACCACCTACGAGCAGTACTTC. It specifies CASSLATTYEQYF.

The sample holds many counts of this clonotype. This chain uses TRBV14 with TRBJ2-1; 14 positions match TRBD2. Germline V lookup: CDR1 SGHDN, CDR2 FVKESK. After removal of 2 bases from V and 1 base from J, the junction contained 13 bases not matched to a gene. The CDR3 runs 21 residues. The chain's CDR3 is CASSQFHPGLAGARSYNEQFF. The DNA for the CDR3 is TGTGCCAGCAGCCAATTCCATCCGGGACTAGCGGGAGCTCGGTCCTACAATGAGCAGTTCTTC. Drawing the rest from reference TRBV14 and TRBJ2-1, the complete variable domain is EAGVTQFPSHSVIEKGQTVTLRCDPISGHDNLYWYRRVMGKEIKFLLHFVKESKQDESGMPNNRFLAERTGGTYSTLKVQPAELEDSGVYFCASSQFHPGLAGARSYNEQFFGPGTRLTVL.

CDR3: CASSPGPTYSPLHF. In DNA form, the CDR3 reads TGTGCCAGCAGCCCAGGGCCCACTTATTCACCCCTCCACTTT. The chain couples TRBV28 to TRBJ1-6; TRBD1 might be the D (5 bases). CDR3 length: 14 residues. Germline V gene lookup returns CDR1 MDHEN and CDR2 SYDVKM. Trimming stripped 6 bases from V and 8 bases from J, with 14 bases between.

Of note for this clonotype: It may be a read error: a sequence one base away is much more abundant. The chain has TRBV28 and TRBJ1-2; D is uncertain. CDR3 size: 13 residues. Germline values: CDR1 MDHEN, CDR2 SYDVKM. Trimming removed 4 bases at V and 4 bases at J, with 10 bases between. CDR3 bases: TGTGCCAGCAGTTCTCCGGGAAGCTATGGCTACACCTTC. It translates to CASSSPGSYGYTF.

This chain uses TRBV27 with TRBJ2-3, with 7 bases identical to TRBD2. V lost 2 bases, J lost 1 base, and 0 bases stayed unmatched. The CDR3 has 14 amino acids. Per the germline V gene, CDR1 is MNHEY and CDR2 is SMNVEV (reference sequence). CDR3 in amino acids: CASSLGGGTDTQYF. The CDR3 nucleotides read TGTGCCAGCAGTTTAGGGGGGGGCACAGATACGCAGTATTTT.

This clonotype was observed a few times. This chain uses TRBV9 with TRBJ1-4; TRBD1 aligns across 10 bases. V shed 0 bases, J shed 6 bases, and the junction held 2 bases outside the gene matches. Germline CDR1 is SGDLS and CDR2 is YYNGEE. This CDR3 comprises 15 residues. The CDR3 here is CASSVAGTGDEKLFF. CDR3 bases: TGTGCCAGCAGCGTAGCCGGGACAGGGGATGAAAAACTGTTTTTT.

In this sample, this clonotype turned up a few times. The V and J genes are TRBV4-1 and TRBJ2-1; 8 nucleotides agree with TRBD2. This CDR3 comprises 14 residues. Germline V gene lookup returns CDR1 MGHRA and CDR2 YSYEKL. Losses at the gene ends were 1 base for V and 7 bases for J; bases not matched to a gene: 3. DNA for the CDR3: TGCGCCAGCAGCCAAGCTACTAGCGGAAATGAGCAGTTCTTC. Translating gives CASSQATSGNEQFF.

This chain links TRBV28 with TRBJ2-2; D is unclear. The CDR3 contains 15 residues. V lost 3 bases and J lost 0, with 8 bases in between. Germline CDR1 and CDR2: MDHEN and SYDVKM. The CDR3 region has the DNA TGTGCCAGCAGTTTTCGCCTCGCGAACACCGGGGAGCTGTTTTTT. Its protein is CASSFRLANTGELFF.

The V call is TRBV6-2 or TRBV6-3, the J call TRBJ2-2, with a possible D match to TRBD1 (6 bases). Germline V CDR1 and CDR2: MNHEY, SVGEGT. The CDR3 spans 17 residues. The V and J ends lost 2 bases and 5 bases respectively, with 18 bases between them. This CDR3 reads CASSYRAGGFRTGELFF. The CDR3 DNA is TGTGCCAGCAGTTACCGAGCTGGGGGCTTCAGAACCGGGGAGCTGTTTTTT.

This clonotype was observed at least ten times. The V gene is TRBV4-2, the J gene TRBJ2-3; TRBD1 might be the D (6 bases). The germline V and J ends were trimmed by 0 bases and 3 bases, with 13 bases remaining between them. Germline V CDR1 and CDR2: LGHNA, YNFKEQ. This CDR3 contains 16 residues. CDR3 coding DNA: TGTGCCAGCAGCCAAGATAGGGGGTCGGGGACAGATACGCAGTATTTT. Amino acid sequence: CASSQDRGSGTDTQYF.